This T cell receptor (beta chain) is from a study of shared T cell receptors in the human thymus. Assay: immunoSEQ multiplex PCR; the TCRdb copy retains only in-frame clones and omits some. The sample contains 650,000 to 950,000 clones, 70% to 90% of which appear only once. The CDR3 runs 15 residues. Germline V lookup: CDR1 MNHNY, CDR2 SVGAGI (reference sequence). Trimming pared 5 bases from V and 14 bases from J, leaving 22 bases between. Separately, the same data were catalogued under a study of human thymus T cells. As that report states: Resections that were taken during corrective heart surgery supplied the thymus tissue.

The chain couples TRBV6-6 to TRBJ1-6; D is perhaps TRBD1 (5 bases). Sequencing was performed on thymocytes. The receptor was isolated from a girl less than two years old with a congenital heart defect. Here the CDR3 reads CASSPTGGGRAALHF. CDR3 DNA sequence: TGTGCCAGCAGTCCCACCGGGGGAGGGCGTGCGGCCCTCCACTTT.